Below, one T cell receptor (beta chain) is given with its context. Clones were read by immunoSEQ multiplex PCR, and TCRdb kept only the in-frame ones, dropping some. The data contain some 120,000 clones, under 85% of them singletons. V was cut by 0 bases and J by 6 bases, with 17 bases left in between. The CDR3 runs 16 residues. From germline, CDR1 is ENHRY and CDR2 SYGVKD. This sample is part of a study of blood T cell repertoires in COVID-19. Study overall: Acute and convalescent COVID-19 samples came from the United States, Italy and Spain. Nucleic acid was either cDNA or gDNA, and it came from T cells, B-cell-depleted T cells, or PBMCs.

Participants spanned ages about 18 to 90 years and resided in about two dozen US areas. Either two negative PCRs, clearance, or symptom resolution qualified Cohort 3 donors as recovered. The sequence was collected from a man in his thirties or forties who had recovered from COVID-19. This chain joins TRBV10-3 and TRBJ1-2; D gene uncertain. Sequenced input: PBMCs or T cells enriched from blood (not recorded which). The CDR3 coding sequence is TGTGCCATCAGTGAGTCGGGCAATGAGCCCTCGAATGGCTACACCTTC. The encoded protein is CAISESGNEPSNGYTF.